Below are 5 T cell receptor beta chains sequenced from a single sample in a study of T cells in Graves' hyperthyroidism and ophthalmopathy. TCR beta CDR3 regions were amplified from RNA. HTBI primers were the set used in a first-round RT-PCR of the TCR CDR3. TCRdb reprocessed the multiplex PCR reads via MiXCR and lists one record per CDR3 protein. The sample holds some 700,000 distinct CDR3 sequences; 15% to 20% are singletons and the top ten take less than 20%. Sample: blood. These receptors all come from a man in his fifties or sixties with Graves' hyperthyroidism.

Only a few counts were recorded for this clonotype. This chain uses TRBV6-2 or TRBV6-3 with TRBJ2-7; unclear D gene. With 5 bases removed from V and 1 base from J, the gap between germline ends came to 21 bases. The CDR3 runs to 17 residues. CDR1 is MNHEY, CDR2 SVGEGT, per germline. The CDR3 region is CASSQHKSGRTSYEQYF. DNA of the CDR3: TGTGCCAGCAGTCAACATAAATCCGGCAGGACGTCCTACGAGCAGTACTTC.

The chain employs TRBV20-1 and TRBJ2-1; no firm D call. The V gene lost 4 bases and the J gene lost 0 bases, with 7 bases spanning the gap. Per germline, CDR1 DFQATT and CDR2 SNEGSKA (reference sequence). This CDR3 spans 13 amino acids. As DNA, the CDR3 is TGCAGTGCTACATGGGGCTCCTACAATGAGCAGTTCTTC. Translated, it gives CSATWGSYNEQFF.

This clonotype showed up just a few times. The chain combines TRBV19 with TRBJ2-7, with 10 bases matching TRBD2. The V gene's germline CDR1 is LNHDA and CDR2 SQIVND (reference sequence). There are 14 residues in the CDR3. Trimming took 5 bases from V and 6 from J; bases not matched to a gene: 7. For the CDR3, the DNA is TGTGCCAGTAGTGAGCGGGAGGGCCCCTTCGAGCAGTACTTC. It codes for CASSEREGPFEQYF. Based on the CDR3 plus reference TRBV19 and TRBJ2-7, the full variable domain is DGGITQSPKYLFRKEGQNVTLSCEQNLNHDAMYWYRQDPGQGLRLIYYSQIVNDFQKGDIAEGYSVSREKKESFPLTVTSAQKNPTAFYLCASSEREGPFEQYFGPGTRLTVT.

This clonotype was seen repeatedly, ten times or more. The chain couples TRBV27 to TRBJ2-5, with a possible D match to TRBD1 (6 bases). Germline V gene data show CDR1 as MNHEY and CDR2 as SMNVEV (reference sequence). V lost 4 bases, J lost 5 bases, and 14 bases lay in between. The CDR3 length is 14 residues. CDR3 DNA sequence: TGTGCCAGCAGTTGGGTTACAGGGTGGGAGACCCAGTACTTC. As protein: CASSWVTGWETQYF.

This clonotype was seen only once. The chain is built from TRBV29-1 and TRBJ1-1; no clear D. The CDR3 totals 11 residues. The V gene lost 7 bases and the J gene lost 10 bases, with 16 bases spanning the gap. Germline CDR1 is SQVTM and CDR2 is ANQGSEA. The CDR3 is CSAGLGGRAFF. CDR3 nucleotide sequence: TGCAGCGCCGGTCTCGGTGGAAGAGCTTTCTTT.